This T cell receptor beta chain was recorded in a study of CD8 T cells in Susac syndrome. Study-level background: At the time of blood draw, patients with Susac syndrome were therapy-naive, receiving corticosteroids, or receiving intravenous immunoglobulin alone.

Definite or probable Susac syndrome was diagnosed using recently defined diagnostic criteria. The germline gives CDR1 SGHNT, CDR2 YYREEE (reference sequence). The CDR3 spans 15 residues. V lost 3 bases and J 5 bases, leaving 18 bases between the germline ends. Random-hexamer reverse transcription was applied to about 0.45 to 1 ug RNA. By means of immunoSEQ multiplex PCR, TCR beta CDR3 spanning 54 Vbeta and 13 Jbeta underwent amplification. In TCRdb, the immunoSEQ multiplex PCR reads were re-called with MiXCR into one record per CDR3 protein. The table shows some 190,000 distinct CDR3 sequences, with about 94% occurring only once.

This clonotype originated in a human donor with Susac syndrome. This chain joins TRBV5-4 and TRBJ2-7; D may be TRBD2 (6 bases). Sequenced material: CD4+ T cells from PBMCs. The CDR3: CASSSTTGTVDEQYF. As DNA, the CDR3 is TGTGCCAGCAGCTCAACAACCGGGACTGTGGACGAGCAGTACTTC.